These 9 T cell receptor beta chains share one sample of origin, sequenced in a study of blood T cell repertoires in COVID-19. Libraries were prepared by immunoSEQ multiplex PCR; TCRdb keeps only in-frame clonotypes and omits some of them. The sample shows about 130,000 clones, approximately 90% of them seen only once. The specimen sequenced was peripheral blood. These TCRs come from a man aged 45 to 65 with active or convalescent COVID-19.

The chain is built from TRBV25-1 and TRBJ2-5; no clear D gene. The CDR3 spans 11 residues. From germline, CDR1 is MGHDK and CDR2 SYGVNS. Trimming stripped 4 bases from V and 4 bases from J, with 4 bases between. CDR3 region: CASSVRETQYF. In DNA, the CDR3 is TGTGCCAGCAGTGTTAGAGAGACCCAGTACTTC.

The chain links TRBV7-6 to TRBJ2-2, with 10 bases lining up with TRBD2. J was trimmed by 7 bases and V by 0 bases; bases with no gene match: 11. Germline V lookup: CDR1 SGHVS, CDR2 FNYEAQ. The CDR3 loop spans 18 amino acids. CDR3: CASSLAVAGGPRIGELFF. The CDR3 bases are TGTGCCAGCAGCTTAGCGGTAGCGGGAGGCCCGAGGATCGGGGAGCTGTTTTTT.

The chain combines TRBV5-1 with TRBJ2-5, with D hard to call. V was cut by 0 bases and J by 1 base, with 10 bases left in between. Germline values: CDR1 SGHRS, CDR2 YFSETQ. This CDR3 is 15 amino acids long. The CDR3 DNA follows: TGCGCCAGCAGCTTGGATCATGGCATCCAAGAGACCCAGTACTTC. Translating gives CASSLDHGIQETQYF.

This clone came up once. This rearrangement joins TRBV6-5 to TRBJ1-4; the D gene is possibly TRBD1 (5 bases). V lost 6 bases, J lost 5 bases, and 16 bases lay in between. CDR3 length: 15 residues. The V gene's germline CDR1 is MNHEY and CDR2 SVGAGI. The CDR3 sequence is CASRGLTAENEKLFF. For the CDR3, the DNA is TGTGCCAGCAGGGGCCTGACAGCAGAAAATGAAAAACTGTTTTTT.

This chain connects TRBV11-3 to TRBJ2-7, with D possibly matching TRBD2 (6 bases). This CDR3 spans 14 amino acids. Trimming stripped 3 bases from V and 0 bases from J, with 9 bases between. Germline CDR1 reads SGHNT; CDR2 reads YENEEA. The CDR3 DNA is TGTGCCAGCAGCTTGAGCGGGTACTCCTACGAGCAGTACTTC. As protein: CASSLSGYSYEQYF.

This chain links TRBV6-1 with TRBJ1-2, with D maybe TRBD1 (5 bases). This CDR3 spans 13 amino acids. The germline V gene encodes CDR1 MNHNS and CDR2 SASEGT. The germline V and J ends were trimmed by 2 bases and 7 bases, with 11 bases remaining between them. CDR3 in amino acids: CASSETWGSGYTF. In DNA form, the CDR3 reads TGTGCCAGCAGTGAAACCTGGGGCTCTGGCTACACCTTC.

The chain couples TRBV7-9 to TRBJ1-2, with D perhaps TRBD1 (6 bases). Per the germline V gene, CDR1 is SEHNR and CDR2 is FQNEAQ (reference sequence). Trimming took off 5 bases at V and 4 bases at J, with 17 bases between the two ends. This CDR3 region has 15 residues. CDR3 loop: CASSMRSEQGYGYTF. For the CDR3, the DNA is TGTGCCAGCAGCATGAGGTCCGAACAGGGCTATGGCTACACCTTC.

The CDR3 region has the DNA TGTGCCAGCAGTGAACAGCGGGGCCTCACAGATACGCAGTATTTT. Amino acids: CASSEQRGLTDTQYF. The chain combines TRBV6-1 with TRBJ2-3, with 7 bases lining up with TRBD2. Losses at the gene ends were 2 bases for V and 2 bases for J; bases not matched to a gene: 4. CDR1 and CDR2 (germline): MNHNS, SASEGT. This CDR3 comprises 15 residues.

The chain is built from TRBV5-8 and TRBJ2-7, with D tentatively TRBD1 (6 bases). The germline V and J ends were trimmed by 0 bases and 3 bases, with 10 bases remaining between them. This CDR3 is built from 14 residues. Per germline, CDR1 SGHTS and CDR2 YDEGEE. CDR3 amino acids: CASSLAGHGYEQYF. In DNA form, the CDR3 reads TGTGCCAGCAGCTTGGCGGGACACGGCTACGAGCAGTACTTC.